The rows below give T cell receptor beta chains drawn from one sample of a study of blood T cell repertoires in COVID-19. Method: immunoSEQ multiplex PCR; TCRdb's copy keeps in-frame clones and lacks some. The sample carries 70,000 to 80,000 clones, roughly 90% recorded once. Sequenced material: peripheral blood. The receptors were gathered from a woman in her forties or fifties with acute or convalescent COVID-19. Each CDR3 is given with its conserved first and last residue. A D gene is named only where the DNA matches it firmly. Expanded clones get a size class; other rows say once, few or many, or leave the size out.

d_call,clone_size,v_call,j_call,cdr3_aa,cdr3_nt
TRBD1,NA,TRBV5-4,TRBJ1-6,CASSAGQVLNSPLHF,TGTGCCAGCAGCGCCGGACAGGTTCTTAATTCACCCCTCCACTTT
NA,few,TRBV5-6,TRBJ2-1,CASSYGTRGNEQFF,TGTGCCAGCAGCTATGGGACTCGAGGGAATGAGCAGTTCTTC
NA,NA,TRBV3-1/TRBV3-2,TRBJ1-5,CASSQGIEQPQHF,TGTGCCAGCAGCCAAGGTATAGAACAGCCCCAGCATTTT
NA,NA,TRBV5-1,TRBJ2-7,CASSLLWGDEQYF,TGCGCCAGCAGCCTCCTGTGGGGGGACGAGCAGTACTTC
NA,NA,TRBV5-1,TRBJ2-2,CASRQDTSYTGELFF,TGCGCCAGCAGGCAGGACACGAGTTACACCGGGGAGCTGTTTTTT
NA,once,TRBV6-5,TRBJ1-1,CASLPGIPMNTEAFF,TGTGCCAGTCTCCCGGGGATTCCCATGAACACTGAAGCTTTCTTT
NA,NA,TRBV6-1,TRBJ1-3,CASSEAPVGVGNTIYF,TGTGCCAGCAGTGAAGCCCCCGTGGGAGTTGGAAACACCATATATTTT
TRBD2,NA,TRBV3-1/TRBV3-2,TRBJ2-1,CASSHSGEYYNEQFF,TGTGCCAGCAGCCATAGCGGGGAGTACTACAATGAGCAGTTCTTC
NA,NA,TRBV28,TRBJ1-6,CASSPRGQLNSPLHF,TGTGCCAGCAGTCCTCGAGGACAGCTTAATTCACCCCTCCACTTT
TRBD1,NA,TRBV11-3,TRBJ2-1,CASSQGDYNEQFF,TGTGCCAGCAGCCAGGGGGATTACAATGAGCAGTTCTTC
TRBD2,once,TRBV6-4,TRBJ2-3,CASGAGHTDTQYF,TGTGCCAGCGGAGCGGGGCACACAGATACGCAGTATTTT
NA,NA,TRBV5-6,TRBJ2-7,CASSPGTRFGQYF,TGTGCCAGCAGCCCCGGGACACGCTTTGGGCAGTACTTC
NA,NA,TRBV28,TRBJ2-5,CASIGQETQYF,TGTGCCAGCATCGGGCAAGAGACCCAGTACTTC
NA,NA,TRBV25-1,TRBJ1-2,CASSERKGLSYGYTF,TGTGCCAGCAGTGAACGCAAGGGGTTGAGCTATGGCTACACCTTC
NA,once,TRBV19,TRBJ2-7,CASSKGRTNTYEQYF,TGTGCCAGTAGTAAAGGCCGGACTAATACCTACGAGCAGTACTTC
TRBD2,NA,TRBV3-1/TRBV3-2,TRBJ2-5,CASSLGLAGDVTQYF,TGTGCCAGCAGCCTAGGACTAGCGGGAGACGTGACCCAGTACTTC
NA,once,TRBV9,TRBJ2-5,CASSEGVAETQYF,TGTGCCAGCAGTGAGGGGGTGGCGGAGACCCAGTACTTC
TRBD1,NA,TRBV11-2,TRBJ2-2,CASSFRDRGPIGAGELFF,TGTGCCAGCAGCTTCAGGGACAGGGGTCCAATTGGGGCCGGGGAGCTGTTTTTT
TRBD1,NA,TRBV6-5,TRBJ1-1,CASSTGQSNTEAFF,TGTGCCAGCAGTACGGGACAGTCGAACACTGAAGCTTTCTTT
TRBD2,NA,TRBV4-2,TRBJ2-7,CASSPATSGISVANPEQYF,TGTGCCAGCAGCCCAGCGACTAGCGGGATCTCGGTGGCGAACCCCGAGCAGTACTTC
NA,NA,TRBV5-1,TRBJ2-5,CASSLASQETQYF,TGCGCCAGCAGCTTGGCTTCTCAAGAGACCCAGTACTTC
TRBD2,NA,TRBV7-8,TRBJ2-7,CASRFSGGSSYEQYF,TGTGCCAGCAGGTTTAGCGGGGGAAGCTCCTACGAGCAGTACTTC
TRBD1,NA,TRBV3-1/TRBV3-2,TRBJ1-5,CASSQDIGTGHFNQPQHF,TGTGCCAGCAGCCAAGATATTGGGACAGGCCACTTTAATCAGCCCCAGCATTTT
NA,NA,TRBV19,TRBJ1-1,CASSIPGNTEAFF,TGTGCCAGTAGTATCCCCGGGAACACTGAAGCTTTCTTT
NA,NA,TRBV9,TRBJ2-5,CASSFRERTGETQYF,TGTGCCAGCAGCTTTCGGGAGAGGACCGGGGAGACCCAGTACTTC
NA,few,TRBV19,TRBJ2-3,CASSRTVGSSTDTQYF,TGTGCCAGTAGTCGGACTGTGGGGAGCAGCACAGATACGCAGTATTTT
NA,NA,TRBV3-1/TRBV3-2,TRBJ2-3,CASSQLHMGDTQYF,TGTGCCAGCAGCCAACTACACATGGGCGATACGCAGTATTTT
TRBD1,once,TRBV5-1,TRBJ1-1,CASSGGQGAFTEAFF,TGCGCCAGCAGCGGTGGACAGGGGGCGTTCACTGAAGCTTTCTTT
TRBD2,NA,TRBV29-1,TRBJ2-5,CSVVGSGHLKETQYF,TGCAGCGTTGTCGGTAGCGGGCATTTGAAAGAGACCCAGTACTTC
TRBD2,NA,TRBV5-1,TRBJ2-3,CASSAGTISDTQYF,TGCGCCAGCAGCGCGGGGACTATTTCAGATACGCAGTATTTT
NA,NA,TRBV19,TRBJ1-1,CASRKNWNTEAFF,TGTGCCAGTAGGAAGAACTGGAACACTGAAGCTTTCTTT
TRBD2,NA,TRBV11-2,TRBJ2-1,CASSLDLAGIYNEQFF,TGTGCCAGCAGCTTAGACCTAGCGGGAATTTACAATGAGCAGTTCTTC
NA,NA,TRBV13,TRBJ2-7,CASSPRGFEQYF,TGTGCCAGCAGCCCGCGGGGTTTCGAGCAGTACTTC
NA,few,TRBV28,TRBJ1-5,CASRSPGGGNQPQHF,TGTGCCAGCAGGTCCCCCGGGGGGGGCAATCAGCCCCAGCATTTT
TRBD2,few,TRBV10-2,TRBJ2-7,CASTGTSRGEQYF,TGCGCCAGCACCGGGACTAGTCGGGGCGAGCAGTACTTC
NA,NA,TRBV18,TRBJ1-1,CASSPAGNTEAFF,TGTGCCAGCTCACCAGCAGGGAACACTGAAGCTTTCTTT
TRBD1,NA,TRBV27,TRBJ2-3,CASGRQGARDTQYF,TGTGCCAGTGGGAGGCAGGGGGCCCGAGATACGCAGTATTTT
NA,few,TRBV13,TRBJ2-3,CASSLDVGARTDTQYF,TGTGCCAGCAGCTTAGACGTAGGGGCCCGCACAGATACGCAGTATTTT
NA,NA,TRBV7-3,TRBJ2-2,CASSSPPGELFF,TGTGCCAGCAGCTCCCCTCCCGGGGAGCTGTTTTTT
NA,NA,TRBV27,TRBJ2-5,CASSSRSGWHQETQYF,TGTGCCAGCAGTTCCCGATCAGGGTGGCACCAAGAGACCCAGTACTTC
NA,NA,TRBV2,TRBJ1-6,CASHRRPNSPLHF,TGTGCCAGCCACAGGAGACCTAATTCACCCCTCCACTTT
TRBD1,NA,TRBV5-6,TRBJ1-1,CASSLYRGLENTEAFF,TGTGCCAGCAGCTTATATAGGGGGCTGGAAAACACTGAAGCTTTCTTT
NA,few,TRBV4-2,TRBJ1-6,CASSQDLGQGSSPLHF,TGTGCCAGCAGCCAAGATTTGGGGCAGGGAAGTTCACCCCTCCACTTT
NA,NA,TRBV3-1/TRBV3-2,TRBJ1-6,CASQTGGGSPLHF,TGTGCCAGCCAGACCGGGGGAGGTTCACCCCTCCACTTT
NA,NA,TRBV3-1/TRBV3-2,TRBJ2-7,CASSQVRTSYEQYF,TGTGCCAGCAGCCAAGTTCGGACATCCTACGAGCAGTACTTC
NA,NA,TRBV12-3/TRBV12-4,TRBJ1-1,CASSLSRTEAFF,TGTGCCAGCAGTTTAAGCAGGACTGAAGCTTTCTTT
NA,NA,TRBV6-6,TRBJ1-1,CASSSKDRGRAFF,TGTGCCAGCAGTTCAAAAGACAGAGGCCGCGCTTTCTTT
TRBD1,few,TRBV7-2,TRBJ1-1,CASSLSWTGSGAFF,TGTGCCAGCAGCTTATCTTGGACAGGGTCCGGAGCTTTCTTT
NA,NA,TRBV30,TRBJ1-6,CAWSVQEYSPLHF,TGTGCCTGGAGTGTACAGGAATACTCACCCCTCCACTTT
NA,NA,TRBV19,TRBJ1-1,CASSISGIGEAFF,TGTGCCAGTAGTATATCCGGGATAGGTGAAGCTTTCTTT
NA,NA,TRBV24-1,TRBJ2-2,CATSDPRDMGITGELFF,TGTGCCACCAGTGATCCTCGGGACATGGGGATCACCGGGGAGCTGTTTTTT
NA,NA,TRBV27,TRBJ1-5,CASSINQPQHF,TGTGCCAGCAGTATAAATCAGCCCCAGCATTTT
NA,NA,TRBV5-4,TRBJ1-6,CASSLGHSNSPLHF,TGTGCCAGCAGCTTGGGACATTCGAATTCACCCCTCCACTTT